These T cell receptor beta chains were read from a single sample in a study of neurological immune-mediated disorders. MiXCR, run by TCRdb on the 5' RACE reads, gives a single entry per CDR3 protein. This table has under 80,000 distinct CDR3 sequences, approximately 4.6% appearing once. Sequenced input: PBMCs. The origin of the receptors is a woman aged 45-60 years with multiple sclerosis. The conserved cysteine and the conserved F or W are not part of the CDR3 here. The D gene is left open where the match is weak.

j_call,d_call,v_call,cdr3_aa
TRBJ2-5,TRBD1,TRBV20-1,SAGTGVEETQY
TRBJ2-3,-,TRBV6-2/TRBV6-3,ASSYGLAQY
TRBJ2-3,-,TRBV5-6,ASSLNVMGLDTQY
TRBJ2-1,-,TRBV13,ASSLPSRGNEQF
TRBJ2-5,-,TRBV7-9,ASGRVGETQY
TRBJ1-2,-,TRBV9,ASSAGRNPYGYT
TRBJ2-3,-,TRBV4-3,ASSQGLSVPPDTQY
TRBJ2-7,-,TRBV10-3,AISDTGGEQY
TRBJ2-1,-,TRBV12-3/TRBV12-4,ASHTKGNNNEQF
TRBJ1-4,-,TRBV4-3,ASSQVKEKLF
TRBJ2-3,TRBD2,TRBV7-9,ASSPAGEVADTQY
TRBJ2-2,-,TRBV7-2,ASSLPADISTGELF
TRBJ2-7,TRBD2,TRBV7-2,ASRKAGTSGDLYEQY
TRBJ1-5,-,TRBV6-5,ASRRGSNQPQH
TRBJ1-1,-,TRBV10-3,ATSGSRNTEAF
TRBJ1-5,-,TRBV6-6,ASSPKGGGVGNQPQH
TRBJ2-2,-,TRBV15,ATNTGFGELF
TRBJ1-5,-,TRBV7-8,ASSSAEGASNQPQH
TRBJ2-2,-,TRBV12-3/TRBV12-4,ASNPGRGHTGELF
TRBJ2-1,-,TRBV12-3/TRBV12-4,ASTRDTLSYNEQF
TRBJ2-3,TRBD1,TRBV29-1,SVEPGQGSTDTQY
TRBJ1-2,-,TRBV29-1,SVVPQSSYGYT
TRBJ1-4,-,TRBV12-5,ASGLGGRKLF
TRBJ2-1,TRBD2,TRBV3-1,ASSQGTSLPRNEQF
TRBJ2-3,-,TRBV9,ASSFTASADTQY
TRBJ2-5,TRBD2,TRBV24-1,ATSDQAGGLETQY
TRBJ2-1,TRBD2,TRBV11-1,ASSLARASGGANEQF
TRBJ2-1,-,TRBV15,ATSGALVSMVNNEQF
TRBJ2-5,-,TRBV29-1,SAQAGIGETQY
TRBJ2-3,-,TRBV11-2,ASSCSGDSCTDTQY
TRBJ2-7,-,TRBV4-3,ASSQAATNGYEQY
TRBJ1-2,-,TRBV12-3/TRBV12-4,ASSLAGVYGYT
TRBJ2-1,-,TRBV5-1,ASSLGAENEQF
TRBJ2-3,TRBD2,TRBV10-3,AIATSVTDTQY
TRBJ2-3,TRBD2,TRBV7-3,ASSPQGGSTDTQY
TRBJ2-3,-,TRBV5-1,ASSLAQISTDTQY
TRBJ1-3,-,TRBV5-1,ASSLGGENTIY
TRBJ1-3,-,TRBV7-9,ASSFFRDTGNTIY
TRBJ1-4,TRBD1,TRBV4-3,ASSQEVNRGEKLF
TRBJ1-6,-,TRBV4-3,ASSQDSRGSNSPLH
TRBJ2-1,-,TRBV20-1,SASLASGSIGEQF
TRBJ2-1,-,TRBV7-2,ASSRPGPGNEQF
TRBJ2-7,-,TRBV7-3,ASSLTWRGSSYEQY
TRBJ2-6,-,TRBV6-2/TRBV6-3,ASSIGDSGANVLT